This TCR beta chain comes out of a study of T cell repertoires in cytomegalovirus infection. V shed 0 bases, J shed 4 bases, and the junction held 5 bases outside the gene matches. CDR1 and CDR2 (germline): KGHDR, SFDVKD. CDR3 length: 16 residues. MiXCR, applied by TCRdb to the reads, yields one record per CDR3 protein. The repertoire has approximately 910,000 distinct CDR3 sequences, approximately 31% of them found once; the top ten carry 10% to 15%. This clonotype was counted between two and nine times. The antigen is not known. The clonotype originates from a human donor in good health (CMV status not recorded). Some clones in this sample may be carry-over from other donors' samples. The chain uses TRBV24-1 and TRBJ2-3; 8 bases are shared with TRBD2. Sequenced material: cultured CD8+ T cells from PBMCs, taken from culture after CMV antigen stimulation. CDR3: CATSDLFGGAADTQYF. The CDR3 DNA reads TGTGCCACCAGTGATTTGTTCGGGGGGGCGGCAGATACGCAGTATTTT.